The present entry profiles one T cell receptor (beta chain) with its context. Germline V lookup: CDR1 MDHEN, CDR2 SYDVKM. With 7 bases clipped from V and 6 bases from J, the junction kept 16 bases outside the gene matches. This CDR3 is 16 amino acids long. The sample belongs to a study of blood T cell repertoires in COVID-19. About the study: The study drew acute and convalescent COVID-19 samples from the United States, Italy and Spain. In each case, the material was cDNA or gDNA derived from T cells, B-cell-depleted T cells, or PBMCs.

Authors' data handling: Scientists estimated how many nucleated cells there were by amplifying reference gene primers. This table comes from immunoSEQ multiplex PCR, and its TCRdb copy is limited to in-frame clones, with some not included. V, J and clone size derive from that table, while D and trimming were established from the DNA sequence. The repertoire has 540,000 or so clones, around 90% of them found once; the top ten carry 7.8%. Seattle patient enrollment occurred during active infection, with longitudinal follow-up thereafter. The sequence derives from a woman in her fifties or sixties with COVID-19, enrolled during active disease. Sequences were obtained from peripheral blood. V usage is TRBV28 and J usage is TRBJ1-1; 8 nucleotides align to TRBD1. CDR3 protein: CASTSLDRGGVAEAFF. DNA of the CDR3: TGTGCCAGCACCTCTCTAGACAGGGGCGGAGTAGCTGAAGCTTTCTTT. Supplemented by reference TRBV28 and TRBJ1-1, the full variable domain reads DVKVTQSSRYLVKRTGEKVFLECVQDMDHENMFWYRQDPGLGLRLIYFSYDVKMKEKGDIPEGYSVSREKKERFSLILESASTNQTSMYLCASTSLDRGGVAEAFFGQGTRLTVV.